These T cell receptor beta chains were read from a single sample in a study of CD8 T cells in ankylosing spondylitis. TCRdb redid the calling of the 5' RACE reads with MiXCR, one entry per CDR3 protein. The sample carries 350,000 to 400,000 distinct CDR3 sequences, 20% recorded once. Specimen: blood, either unsorted or a sorted T cell fraction (not recorded which). The source is a male donor with ankylosing spondylitis or in good health (not recorded which). The CDR3 runs from the conserved cysteine through the conserved F or W. D genes are given only for firm matches. The size of a clone is reported for some rows only, either as once, few or many, or as a class for expanded clones.

v_call: TRBV7-6; clone_size: few; j_call: TRBJ2-3; d_call: -; cdr3_aa: CASSQQVAADTQYF; cdr3_nt: TGTGCCAGCAGCCAACAGGTAGCTGCAGATACGCAGTATTTT
v_call: TRBV6-1; clone_size: few; j_call: TRBJ2-7; d_call: -; cdr3_aa: CASSETGVGEQYF; cdr3_nt: TGTGCCAGCAGTGAAACGGGGGTAGGCGAGCAGTACTTC
v_call: TRBV27; clone_size: -; j_call: TRBJ2-1; d_call: TRBD1; cdr3_aa: CASADRSSYNEQFF; cdr3_nt: TGTGCCAGCGCGGACAGGAGCTCCTACAATGAGCAGTTCTTC
v_call: TRBV29-1; clone_size: -; j_call: TRBJ2-1; d_call: -; cdr3_aa: CSVIPQGRYNEQFF; cdr3_nt: TGCAGCGTTATCCCACAGGGACGGTACAATGAGCAGTTCTTC
v_call: TRBV20-1; clone_size: many; j_call: TRBJ2-7; d_call: TRBD2; cdr3_aa: CSARVLAGTYEQYF; cdr3_nt: TGCAGTGCTAGAGTGTTAGCGGGGACCTACGAGCAGTACTTC
v_call: TRBV6-1; clone_size: few; j_call: TRBJ2-1; d_call: -; cdr3_aa: CASPSSDSYNEQFF; cdr3_nt: TGTGCCAGCCCATCTAGTGACTCCTACAATGAGCAGTTCTTC
v_call: TRBV10-1; clone_size: few; j_call: TRBJ2-1; d_call: -; cdr3_aa: CASSEGRGTYNEQFF; cdr3_nt: TGCGCCAGCAGTGAAGGAAGGGGAACATACAATGAGCAGTTCTTC
v_call: TRBV7-2; clone_size: few; j_call: TRBJ2-1; d_call: -; cdr3_aa: CASSLIPSWDEQFF; cdr3_nt: TGTGCCAGCAGCTTAATACCCTCTTGGGATGAGCAGTTCTTC
v_call: TRBV12-3/TRBV12-4; clone_size: -; j_call: TRBJ2-2; d_call: -; cdr3_aa: CASSPSVYTGELFF; cdr3_nt: TGTGCCAGCAGTCCTTCAGTATACACCGGGGAGCTGTTTTTT
v_call: TRBV12-3/TRBV12-4; clone_size: few; j_call: TRBJ2-3; d_call: TRBD1; cdr3_aa: CASSHTGQITDTQYF; cdr3_nt: TGTGCCAGCAGTCACACGGGACAGATCACAGATACGCAGTATTTT
v_call: TRBV12-3/TRBV12-4; clone_size: few; j_call: TRBJ2-7; d_call: TRBD1; cdr3_aa: CASSPRQGAYHEQYF; cdr3_nt: TGTGCCAGCAGTCCTAGACAGGGCGCCTACCACGAGCAGTACTTC
v_call: TRBV25-1; clone_size: -; j_call: TRBJ2-1; d_call: -; cdr3_aa: CASRMTGNNEQFF; cdr3_nt: TGTGCCAGCAGGATGACAGGCAACAATGAGCAGTTCTTC
v_call: TRBV5-6; clone_size: -; j_call: TRBJ2-5; d_call: TRBD1; cdr3_aa: CASSGGQGALQETQYF; cdr3_nt: TGTGCCAGCAGCGGGGGACAGGGGGCTCTCCAAGAGACCCAGTACTTC
v_call: TRBV20-1; clone_size: few; j_call: TRBJ2-1; d_call: TRBD1; cdr3_aa: CSARDPTGAYYNEQFF; cdr3_nt: TGCAGTGCTAGAGACCCGACAGGGGCCTACTACAATGAGCAGTTCTTC
v_call: TRBV20-1; clone_size: few; j_call: TRBJ2-3; d_call: -; cdr3_aa: CSARDPDVGGFTDTQYF; cdr3_nt: TGCAGTGCTAGAGATCCGGATGTGGGGGGTTTTACAGATACGCAGTATTTT
v_call: TRBV7-7; clone_size: -; j_call: TRBJ2-2; d_call: TRBD1; cdr3_aa: CASSLGTGFMTGELFF; cdr3_nt: TGTGCCAGCAGCTTAGGGACAGGGTTCATGACCGGGGAGCTGTTTTTT
v_call: TRBV12-3/TRBV12-4; clone_size: -; j_call: TRBJ2-5; d_call: -; cdr3_aa: CASSPGDETQYF; cdr3_nt: TGTGCCAGCAGTCCAGGGGACGAGACCCAGTACTTC
v_call: TRBV27; clone_size: few; j_call: TRBJ2-3; d_call: TRBD2; cdr3_aa: CASSPGLAGGSTDTQYF; cdr3_nt: TGTGCCAGCAGCCCTGGACTAGCGGGGGGTAGCACAGATACGCAGTATTTT
v_call: TRBV5-1; clone_size: -; j_call: TRBJ2-3; d_call: -; cdr3_aa: CASRPLGADTQYF; cdr3_nt: TGCGCCAGCAGGCCTCTCGGAGCAGATACGCAGTATTTT
v_call: TRBV7-9; clone_size: few; j_call: TRBJ2-3; d_call: -; cdr3_aa: CASSLGSVALRIKYF; cdr3_nt: TGTGCCAGCAGCTTAGGGTCCGTTGCACTCCGAATTAAGTATTTT
v_call: TRBV20-1; clone_size: -; j_call: TRBJ2-1; d_call: TRBD2; cdr3_aa: CSARDGTSRGNEQFF; cdr3_nt: TGCAGTGCTAGAGATGGGACTAGCCGGGGCAATGAGCAGTTCTTC
v_call: TRBV10-3; clone_size: few; j_call: TRBJ2-3; d_call: TRBD2; cdr3_aa: CAISLAGGPTDTQYF; cdr3_nt: TGTGCCATCAGTTTAGCGGGGGGGCCCACAGATACGCAGTATTTT
v_call: TRBV27; clone_size: -; j_call: TRBJ2-1; d_call: -; cdr3_aa: CASSFGGVANEQFF; cdr3_nt: TGTGCCAGCAGTTTCGGAGGGGTGGCCAATGAGCAGTTCTTC
v_call: TRBV20-1; clone_size: -; j_call: TRBJ2-3; d_call: -; cdr3_aa: CSANVRGGPRTDTQYF; cdr3_nt: TGCAGTGCTAACGTCCGCGGGGGCCCTCGCACAGATACGCAGTATTTT
v_call: TRBV29-1; clone_size: few; j_call: TRBJ1-1; d_call: -; cdr3_aa: CSARWRNTEAFF; cdr3_nt: TGCAGCGCCCGGTGGAGGAACACTGAAGCTTTCTTT
v_call: TRBV10-3; clone_size: -; j_call: TRBJ2-3; d_call: -; cdr3_aa: CAISEPWDPRGLGTDTQYF; cdr3_nt: TGTGCCATCAGTGAGCCGTGGGACCCTCGGGGGCTGGGGACAGATACGCAGTATTTT